Below, 8 T cell receptor beta chains from the same sample are listed, as sequenced in a study of CD4 T cells in relation to SARS-CoV-2 and coronaviruses. This table comes from immunoSEQ multiplex PCR, and its TCRdb copy is limited to in-frame clones, with some not included. The table shows around 23,000 clones, with more than 60% occurring only once. Their target antigens are unknown. CD4+ T cells from unexposed donors were obtained before the COVID-19 pandemic (2011-2018). Isolation of CD4+ T cells took place after nine to ten days in culture. The sample was CD4+ T cells from PBMCs, cultured in vitro. The receptors were gathered from a human donor in good health.

The V and J genes are TRBV30 and TRBJ2-6; D ambiguous. The CDR3 covers 15 residues. Per germline, CDR1 GTSNPN and CDR2 SVGIG (reference sequence). The V end was cut by 3 bases, the J end by 0 bases, with 9 bases between. The CDR3: CAWRDQSSGANVLTF. The CDR3 DNA reads TGTGCCTGGAGGGATCAGAGCTCTGGGGCCAACGTCCTGACTTTC.

This clone was seen a few times. The gene calls are TRBV5-1 and TRBJ2-1, with D possibly being TRBD2 (6 bases). V lost 0 bases and J 0 bases, leaving 10 bases between the germline ends. CDR1 is SGHRS, CDR2 YFSETQ, per germline. The CDR3 length is 16 residues. CDR3 residues: CASSLVLAPSYNEQFF. The CDR3 DNA is TGCGCCAGCAGCTTGGTACTAGCCCCCTCCTACAATGAGCAGTTCTTC.

This clone was observed once. The chain links TRBV28 to TRBJ2-1; no reliable D call. Per germline, CDR1 MDHEN and CDR2 SYDVKM. The CDR3 length is 16 residues. V lost 5 bases, J lost 9 bases, and 23 bases lay in between. The CDR3 bases are TGTGCCAGCAGTCTACTTGACCGTTTCATCGAAGGTGAGCAGTTCTTC. Translation gives CASSLLDRFIEGEQFF.

This clone was observed a single time. This CDR3 reads CASSQSLGLAGVLRNTGELFF. In DNA, the CDR3 is TGCGCCAGCAGTCAGTCACTAGGACTAGCGGGAGTTTTGAGGAACACCGGGGAGCTGTTTTTT. This chain connects TRBV23-1 to TRBJ2-2, with TRBD2 identical over 13 bases. TRBV23-1 counts as an open reading frame of uncertain function. The CDR3 length is 21 residues. With V trimmed by 3 bases and J by 1 base, 14 bases remained unmatched.

The sample holds a few counts of this clone. The V gene is TRBV25-1, the J gene TRBJ2-2; 7 bases are shared with TRBD1. Germline CDR1 reads MGHDK; CDR2 reads SYGVNS. This CDR3 region has 15 residues. The V gene end was trimmed by 2 bases and the J gene end by 5 bases; junction bases not matched to a gene: 5. The chain's CDR3 is CASSETGVETGELFF. In DNA form, the CDR3 reads TGTGCCAGCAGTGAAACAGGGGTGGAAACCGGGGAGCTGTTTTTT.

The V call is TRBV12-5, the J call TRBJ1-5; weak D call: TRBD1 (5 bases). Looked up from germline, CDR1 is LGHNT and CDR2 is FRNRAP. Deletions cut 3 bases from V and 3 bases from J, with 18 bases between. There are 17 residues in the CDR3. The CDR3 DNA reads as TGTGCTAGTGGTTTAGCAAACACAGGCCTCTCCAATCAGCCCCAGCATTTT. It encodes CASGLANTGLSNQPQHF.

The sample holds a few counts of this clone. This chain joins TRBV6-5 and TRBJ1-1; D possibly corresponds to TRBD1 (5 bases). CDR1 is MNHEY and CDR2 is SVGAGI in the germline V gene. This CDR3 comprises 12 residues. Trimming took off 3 bases at V and 4 bases at J, with 6 bases between the two ends. The CDR3, as DNA: TGTGCCAGCAGTTATACAGGCACTGAAGCTTTCTTT. It yields the protein CASSYTGTEAFF.

CDR3 sequence reads: CASSTGQGYTEAFF. For the CDR3, the DNA is TGTGCCAGCAGCACCGGACAGGGTTACACTGAAGCTTTCTTT. This rearrangement joins TRBV11-2 to TRBJ1-1; 8 nucleotides agree with TRBD1. V was clipped by 5 bases and J by 3 bases; unmatched bases: 5. This CDR3 is 14 amino acids long. CDR1 is SGHAT and CDR2 is FQNNGV in the germline V gene.